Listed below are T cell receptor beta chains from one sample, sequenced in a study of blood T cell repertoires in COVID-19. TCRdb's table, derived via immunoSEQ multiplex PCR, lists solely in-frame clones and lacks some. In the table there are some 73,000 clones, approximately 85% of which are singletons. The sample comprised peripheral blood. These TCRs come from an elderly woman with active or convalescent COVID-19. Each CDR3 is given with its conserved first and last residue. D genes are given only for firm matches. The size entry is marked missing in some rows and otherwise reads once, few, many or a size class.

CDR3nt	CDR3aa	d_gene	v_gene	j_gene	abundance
TGTGCCAGCACTTTCCGTTCGGGGTCAACTAATGAAAAACTGTTTTTT	CASTFRSGSTNEKLFF	.	TRBV7-9	TRBJ1-4	.
TGTGCCAGCAGTTACGGCACAGGCACTGAAGCTTTCTTT	CASSYGTGTEAFF	.	TRBV6-5	TRBJ1-1	few
TGCGCCAGCAGCGCCATAGGGACTAACCAAGAGACCCAGTACTTC	CASSAIGTNQETQYF	TRBD2	TRBV5-1	TRBJ2-5	once
TGTGCCACCAGCAGCGGACTAAATCAGCCCCAGCATTTT	CATSSGLNQPQHF	.	TRBV15	TRBJ1-5	.
TGTGCCAGCAGTACAGGGGGATCCTTGTTAGGTGAAAAACTGTTTTTT	CASSTGGSLLGEKLFF	TRBD1	TRBV28	TRBJ1-4	.
TGTGCCAGCAGCCCCCTCGGGAATGGCTACACCTTC	CASSPLGNGYTF	.	TRBV5-8	TRBJ1-2	.
TGTGCCATCAGTAATACAGGGGCCCAAGAGACCCAGTACTTC	CAISNTGAQETQYF	TRBD1	TRBV10-3	TRBJ2-5	.
TGCAGTGCTAGTTTCCTAAACTATGGCTACACCTTC	CSASFLNYGYTF	.	TRBV20-1	TRBJ1-2	.
TGTGCCTGGAGCCTGGGGGGGGCCACAGGGCCCGGAGGCGAAAAACTGTTTTTT	CAWSLGGATGPGGEKLFF	.	TRBV30	TRBJ1-4	.
TGCGCCAGCAGCCAAGATATAGGGACAGGGATCTATGGCTACACCTTC	CASSQDIGTGIYGYTF	TRBD1	TRBV4-1	TRBJ1-2	few
TGTGCCAGCAGCACTACAGGTTTGTCGCTTGTTGGCTACACCTTC	CASSTTGLSLVGYTF	.	TRBV5-5	TRBJ1-2	once
TGTGCCAGCAGCTTAGGACAGGGGTACACTGAAGCTTTCTTT	CASSLGQGYTEAFF	TRBD1	TRBV7-2	TRBJ1-1	once
TGCGCCAGCAGCCACGGGGGGTCAAGCTCCTACGAGCAGTACTTC	CASSHGGSSSYEQYF	TRBD2	TRBV5-1	TRBJ2-7	.
TGCAGTGCTAGTGGGGGGGAAAGCAATCAGCCCCAGCATTTT	CSASGGESNQPQHF	.	TRBV20-1	TRBJ1-5	.
TGTGCCAGCAGCCACCTCGGTACAGACGAAGCTTTCTTT	CASSHLGTDEAFF	.	TRBV7-6	TRBJ1-1	.
TGTGCCAGCAGCCCACAACAGGGGCCCAGCACAGATACGCAGTATTTT	CASSPQQGPSTDTQYF	TRBD1	TRBV13	TRBJ2-3	once
TGCGCCAGCAGCCTGCAGGGACAGTCTAACTATGGCTACACCTTC	CASSLQGQSNYGYTF	TRBD1	TRBV5-1	TRBJ1-2	.
TGTGCCAGCAGCCAAGGACAGGTTAACTATGGCTACACCTTC	CASSQGQVNYGYTF	TRBD1	TRBV19	TRBJ1-2	.
TGTGCCAGCAGCTTGGGGGGGACAGATACGCAGTATTTT	CASSLGGTDTQYF	TRBD2	TRBV7-9	TRBJ2-3	few
TGCGCCAGCAGCCCATGGACTAGCGGGGGGGCCGAGACCCAGTACTTC	CASSPWTSGGAETQYF	TRBD2	TRBV5-1	TRBJ2-5	.
TGTGCCAGCAGTTTTAGGGGTGGGACTGAAGCTTTCTTT	CASSFRGGTEAFF	.	TRBV12-3/TRBV12-4	TRBJ1-1	.
TGCGCCAGCAGCTCCCCGGCACCTCAGGGGACCCAGTACTTC	CASSSPAPQGTQYF	.	TRBV5-1	TRBJ2-5	.
TGTGCCAGTAGTATACAGGGGGCGCCCCAAGCGAATCAGCAGTTCTTC	CASSIQGAPQANQQFF	TRBD1	TRBV19	TRBJ2-1	.
TGCGCCAGCAGCCAAGGCCGGACAAGGGAAGCTTTCTTT	CASSQGRTREAFF	.	TRBV4-1	TRBJ1-1	few
TGTGCCAGCAGCTCTAGCGGGGACTCCTACGAGCAGTACTTC	CASSSSGDSYEQYF	TRBD2	TRBV7-2	TRBJ2-7	.
TGTGCCAGCAGCCAAACAGGCCAGGGGATGTTTTTT	CASSQTGQGMFF	.	TRBV3-1/TRBV3-2	TRBJ1-4	.
TGCAGCGCCTCAACAGGGTTTGCTGGAAACACCATATATTTT	CSASTGFAGNTIYF	.	TRBV29-1	TRBJ1-3	.